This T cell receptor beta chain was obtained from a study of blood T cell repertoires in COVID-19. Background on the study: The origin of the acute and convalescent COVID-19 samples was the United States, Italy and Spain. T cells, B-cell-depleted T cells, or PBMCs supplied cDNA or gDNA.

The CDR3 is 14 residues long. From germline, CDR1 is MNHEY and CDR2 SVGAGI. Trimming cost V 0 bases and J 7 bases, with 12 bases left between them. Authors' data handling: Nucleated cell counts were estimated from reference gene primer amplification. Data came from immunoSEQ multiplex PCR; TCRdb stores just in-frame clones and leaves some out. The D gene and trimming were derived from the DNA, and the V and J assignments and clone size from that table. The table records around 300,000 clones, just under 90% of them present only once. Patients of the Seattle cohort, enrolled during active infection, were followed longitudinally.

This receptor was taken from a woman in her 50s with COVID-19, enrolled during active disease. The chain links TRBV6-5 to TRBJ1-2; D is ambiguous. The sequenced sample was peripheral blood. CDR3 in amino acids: CASSYSVTPGGYTF. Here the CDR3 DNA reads TGTGCCAGCAGTTACTCCGTCACCCCCGGTGGCTACACCTTC.